This record covers a single T cell receptor (beta chain). The data are from a study of blood T cell repertoires in COVID-19. The V gene end was trimmed by 4 bases and the J gene end by 6 bases; junction bases not matched to a gene: 9. CDR3 length equals 15 residues. Germline V CDR1 and CDR2: SGHRS, YFSETQ. Method: immunoSEQ multiplex PCR; TCRdb's copy keeps in-frame clones and lacks some. The sample records tens of thousands of clones, around 90% being singletons. Specimen: peripheral blood. The rearrangement joins TRBV5-1 to TRBJ2-3; 9 nucleotides match TRBD1. The TCR comes from a man aged 50-60 years with acute or convalescent COVID-19. CDR3 protein: CASSHTGGRGDTQYF. The CDR3 region has the DNA TGCGCCAGCAGCCATACAGGGGGCCGGGGGGATACGCAGTATTTT.